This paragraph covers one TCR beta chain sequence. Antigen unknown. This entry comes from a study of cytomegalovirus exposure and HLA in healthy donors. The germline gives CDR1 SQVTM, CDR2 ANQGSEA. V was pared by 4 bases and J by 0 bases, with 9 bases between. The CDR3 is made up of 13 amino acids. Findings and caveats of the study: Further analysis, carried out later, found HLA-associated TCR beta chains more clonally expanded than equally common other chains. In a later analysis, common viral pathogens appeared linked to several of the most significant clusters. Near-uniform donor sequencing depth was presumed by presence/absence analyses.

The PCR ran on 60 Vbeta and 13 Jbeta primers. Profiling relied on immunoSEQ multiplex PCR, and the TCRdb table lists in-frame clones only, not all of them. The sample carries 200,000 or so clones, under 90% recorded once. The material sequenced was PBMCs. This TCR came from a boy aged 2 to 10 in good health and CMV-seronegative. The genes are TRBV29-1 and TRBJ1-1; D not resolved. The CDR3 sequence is CSVVRSMNTEAFF. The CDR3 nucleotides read TGCAGCGTTGTGCGGAGCATGAACACTGAAGCTTTCTTT.